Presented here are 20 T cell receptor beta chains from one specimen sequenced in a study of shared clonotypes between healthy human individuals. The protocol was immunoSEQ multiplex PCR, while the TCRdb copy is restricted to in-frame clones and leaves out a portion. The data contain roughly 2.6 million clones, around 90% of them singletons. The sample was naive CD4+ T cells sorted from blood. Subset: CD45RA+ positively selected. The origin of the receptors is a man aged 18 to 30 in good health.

The CDR3, as DNA: TGTGCCAGCTCACCACGGGTAATCGATGGCTACACCTTC. Translation gives CASSPRVIDGYTF. This chain connects TRBV18 to TRBJ1-2; D gene unclear. The V and J ends lost 1 base and 6 bases respectively, with 9 bases between them. The CDR3 has 13 amino acids. Germline lookup yields CDR1 KGHSH and CDR2 LQKENI. Full variable domain (outside the CDR3, taken from reference TRBV18 and TRBJ1-2): NAGVMQNPRHLVRRRGQEARLRCSPMKGHSHVYWYRQLPEEGLKFMVYLQKENIIDESGMPKERFSAEFPKEGPSILRIQQVVRGDSAAYFCASSPRVIDGYTFGSGTRLTVV.

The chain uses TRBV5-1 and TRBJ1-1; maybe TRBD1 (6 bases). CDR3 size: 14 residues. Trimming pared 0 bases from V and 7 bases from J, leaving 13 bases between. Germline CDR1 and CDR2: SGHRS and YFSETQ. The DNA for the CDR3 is TGCGCCAGCAGCTTGGGGCCGAAGGGGGTTGAAGCTTTCTTT. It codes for CASSLGPKGVEAFF.

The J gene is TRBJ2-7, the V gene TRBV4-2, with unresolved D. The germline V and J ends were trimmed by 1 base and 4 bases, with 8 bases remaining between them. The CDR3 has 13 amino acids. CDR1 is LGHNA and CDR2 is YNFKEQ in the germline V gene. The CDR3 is CASSQGVSYEQYF. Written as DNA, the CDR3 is TGTGCCAGCAGCCAAGGAGTTAGTTACGAGCAGTACTTC.

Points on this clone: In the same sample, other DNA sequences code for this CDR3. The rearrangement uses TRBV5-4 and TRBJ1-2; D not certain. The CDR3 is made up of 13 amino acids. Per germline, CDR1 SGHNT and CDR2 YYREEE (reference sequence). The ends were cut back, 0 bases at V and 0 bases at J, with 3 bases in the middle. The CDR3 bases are TGTGCCAGCAGCTTGGAGTCTAACTATGGCTACACCTTC. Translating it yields CASSLESNYGYTF.

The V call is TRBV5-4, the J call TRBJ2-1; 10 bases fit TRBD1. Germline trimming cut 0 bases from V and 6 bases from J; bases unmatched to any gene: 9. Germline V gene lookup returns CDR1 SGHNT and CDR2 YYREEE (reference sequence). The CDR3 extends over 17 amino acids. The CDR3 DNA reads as TGTGCCAGCAGCTTGGGGCCCCGACAGGGGGCGCGCAATGAGCAGTTCTTC. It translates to CASSLGPRQGARNEQFF.

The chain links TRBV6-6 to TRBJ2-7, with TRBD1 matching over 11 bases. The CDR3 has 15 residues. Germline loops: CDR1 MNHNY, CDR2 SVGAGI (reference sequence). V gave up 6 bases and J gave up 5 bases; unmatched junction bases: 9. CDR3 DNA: TGTGCCAGCAGCCTCCGGACAGGGGGCATCAACGAGCAGTACTTC. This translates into CASSLRTGGINEQYF.

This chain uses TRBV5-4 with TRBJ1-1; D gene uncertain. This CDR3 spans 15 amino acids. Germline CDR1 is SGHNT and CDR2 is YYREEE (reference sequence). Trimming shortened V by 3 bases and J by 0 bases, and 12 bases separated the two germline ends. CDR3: CASSSQGFMNTEAFF. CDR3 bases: TGTGCCAGCAGCTCTCAAGGGTTCATGAACACTGAAGCTTTCTTT.

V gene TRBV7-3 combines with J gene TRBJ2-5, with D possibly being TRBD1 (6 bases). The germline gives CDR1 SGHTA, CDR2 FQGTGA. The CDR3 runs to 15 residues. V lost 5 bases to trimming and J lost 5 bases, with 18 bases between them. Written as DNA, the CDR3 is TGTGCCAGCAGCCGAGGGGGAAGAGTAGACGAGACCCAGTACTTC. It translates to CASSRGGRVDETQYF.

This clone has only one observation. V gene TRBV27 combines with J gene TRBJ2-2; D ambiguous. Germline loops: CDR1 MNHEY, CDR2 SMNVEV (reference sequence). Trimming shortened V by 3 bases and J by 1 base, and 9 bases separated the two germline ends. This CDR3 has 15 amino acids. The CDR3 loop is CASSFWAVNTGELFF. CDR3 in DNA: TGTGCCAGCAGTTTCTGGGCAGTGAACACCGGGGAGCTGTTTTTT.

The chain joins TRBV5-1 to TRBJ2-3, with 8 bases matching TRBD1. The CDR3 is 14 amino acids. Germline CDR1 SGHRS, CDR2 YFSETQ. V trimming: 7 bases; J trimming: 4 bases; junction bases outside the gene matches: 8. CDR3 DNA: TGCGCCAGCGCGGACAGGGTCCTCGCAGATACGCAGTATTTT. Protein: CASADRVLADTQYF.

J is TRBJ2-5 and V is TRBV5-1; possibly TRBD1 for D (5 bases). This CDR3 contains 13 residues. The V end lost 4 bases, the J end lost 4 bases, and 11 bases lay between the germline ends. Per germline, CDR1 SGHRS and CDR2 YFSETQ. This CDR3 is CASSIRAPETQYF. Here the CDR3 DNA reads TGCGCCAGCAGCATCAGGGCCCCAGAGACCCAGTACTTC. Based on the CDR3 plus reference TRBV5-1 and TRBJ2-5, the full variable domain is KAGVTQTPRYLIKTRGQQVTLSCSPISGHRSVSWYQQTPGQGLQFLFEYFSETQRNKGNFPGRFSGRQFSNSRSEMNVSTLELGDSALYLCASSIRAPETQYFGPGTRLLVL.

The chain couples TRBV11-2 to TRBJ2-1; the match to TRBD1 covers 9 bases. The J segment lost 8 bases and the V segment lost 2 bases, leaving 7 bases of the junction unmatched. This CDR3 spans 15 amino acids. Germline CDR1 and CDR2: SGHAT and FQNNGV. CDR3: CASSLMTGGFDEQFF. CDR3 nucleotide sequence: TGTGCCAGCAGCTTAATGACAGGGGGTTTCGATGAGCAGTTCTTC.

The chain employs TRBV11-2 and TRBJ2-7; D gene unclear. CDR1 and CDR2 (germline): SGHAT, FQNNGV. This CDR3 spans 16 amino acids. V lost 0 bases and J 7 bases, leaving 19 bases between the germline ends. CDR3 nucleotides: TGTGCCAGCAGCTTAGATTCATTGGGTTGGATGGGGGAGCAGTACTTC. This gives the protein CASSLDSLGWMGEQYF.

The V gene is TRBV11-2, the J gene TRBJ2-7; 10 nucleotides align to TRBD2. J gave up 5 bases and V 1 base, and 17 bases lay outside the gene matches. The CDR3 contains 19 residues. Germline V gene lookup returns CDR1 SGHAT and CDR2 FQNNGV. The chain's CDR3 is CASSLVEMTTGTSVHEQYF. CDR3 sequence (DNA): TGTGCCAGCAGCTTAGTAGAGATGACTACCGGGACTAGCGTCCACGAGCAGTACTTC. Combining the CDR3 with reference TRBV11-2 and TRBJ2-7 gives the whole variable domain EAGVAQSPRYKIIEKRQSVAFWCNPISGHATLYWYQQILGQGPKLLIQFQNNGVVDDSQLPKDRFSAERLKGVDSTLKIQPAKLEDSAVYLCASSLVEMTTGTSVHEQYFGPGTRLTVT.

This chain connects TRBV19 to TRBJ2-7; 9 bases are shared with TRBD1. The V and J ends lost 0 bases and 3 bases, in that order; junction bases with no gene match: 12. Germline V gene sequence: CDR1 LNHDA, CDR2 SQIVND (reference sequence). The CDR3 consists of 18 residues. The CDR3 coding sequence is TGTGCCAGTAGTATAGATCTTTGGGGAGACAGGGGGAACTACGAGCAGTACTTC. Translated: CASSIDLWGDRGNYEQYF.

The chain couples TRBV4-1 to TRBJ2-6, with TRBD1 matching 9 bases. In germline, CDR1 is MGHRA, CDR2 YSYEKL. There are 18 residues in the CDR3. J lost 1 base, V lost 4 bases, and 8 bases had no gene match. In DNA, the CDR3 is TGCGCCAGCAGCCCCGGACAGGGGTCTTCATCTGGGGCCAACGTCCTGACTTTC. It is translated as CASSPGQGSSSGANVLTF.

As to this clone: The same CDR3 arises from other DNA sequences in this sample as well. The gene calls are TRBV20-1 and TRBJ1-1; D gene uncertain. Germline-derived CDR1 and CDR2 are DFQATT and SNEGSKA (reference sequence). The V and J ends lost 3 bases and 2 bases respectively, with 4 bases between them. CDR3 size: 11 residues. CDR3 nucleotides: TGCAGTGCTAGCGCCAACACTGAAGCTTTCTTT. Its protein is CSASANTEAFF.

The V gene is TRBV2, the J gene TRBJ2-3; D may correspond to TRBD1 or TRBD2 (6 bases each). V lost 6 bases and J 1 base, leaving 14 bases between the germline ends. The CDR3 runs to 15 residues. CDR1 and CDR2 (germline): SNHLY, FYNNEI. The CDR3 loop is CASRRGAGGTDTQYF. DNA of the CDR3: TGTGCCAGCAGGAGGGGGGCAGGGGGCACAGATACGCAGTATTTT. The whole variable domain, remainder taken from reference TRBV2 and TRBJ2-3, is EPEVTQTPSHQVTQMGQEVILRCVPISNHLYFYWYRQILGQKVEFLVSFYNNEISEKSEIFDDQFSVERPDGSNFTLKIRSTKLEDSAMYFCASRRGAGGTDTQYFGPGTRLTVL.

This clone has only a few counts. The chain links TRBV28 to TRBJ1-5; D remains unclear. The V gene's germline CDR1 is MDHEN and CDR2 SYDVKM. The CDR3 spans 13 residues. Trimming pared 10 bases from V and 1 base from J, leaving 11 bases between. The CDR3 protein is CATWRWSNQPQHF. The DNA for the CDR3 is TGTGCCACCTGGCGGTGGAGCAATCAGCCCCAGCATTTT.

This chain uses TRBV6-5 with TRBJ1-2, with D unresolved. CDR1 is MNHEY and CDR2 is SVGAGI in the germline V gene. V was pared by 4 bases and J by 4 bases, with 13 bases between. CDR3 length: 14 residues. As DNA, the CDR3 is TGTGCCAGCAGTTTAGATGCCTCTGTCTATGGCTACACCTTC. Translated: CASSLDASVYGYTF.